This T cell receptor beta chain was obtained from a study of T-cell memory formation after mild COVID-19. About the study: The study found TCR clusters largely donor specific.

TCRdb called the 5' RACE reads again in MiXCR, with one record for every CDR3 protein. The sample consists of about 33,000 distinct CDR3 sequences, more than 20% of them appearing once. Whole-study results and caveats: The second-wave clones peaking on day 37 were not confirmed as SARS-CoV-2-specific. Cross-reactive memory appears to have joined, as suggested by some responding clones showing up in pre-infection memory.

This clonotype was detected many times. As yet, its antigen is unknown. The CDR3 length is 14 residues. Trimming left V 8 bases short and J 1 base short, with 15 bases between. The V gene is TRBV12-3 or TRBV12-4, the J gene TRBJ2-7, with unresolved D. This receptor was taken from an adult who had mild COVID-19 (a few samples of this study predate the infection). Cell type and time point are not known. Sequenced: PBMCs or a T cell subset sorted from them (not recorded which). The CDR3 region is CASGSSRASYEQYF. The CDR3 DNA reads as TGTGCCAGCGGGTCTAGTCGGGCTTCCTACGAGCAGTACTTC.